These T cell receptor beta chains were read from a single sample in a study of T-cell reconstitution after alpha-beta-depleted transplantation in children. TCRdb redid the calling of the PCR reads with MiXCR, one entry per CDR3 protein. The data contain over 450,000 distinct CDR3 sequences, over 9.5% of them singletons. This specimen was PBMCs, taken before TCRalphabeta/CD19-depleted stem cell transplant. Every receptor here comes from a child aged 2-15 years with inherited bone marrow failure, due to receive a stem cell transplant. Both conserved end residues are part of each CDR3. Fields, in order: D gene, V gene, clone size, J gene, CDR3 protein, CDR3 DNA. A D gene is named only where the DNA matches it firmly. Expanded clones get a size class; other rows say once, few or many, or leave the size out.

TRBD1	TRBV28	many	TRBJ2-7	CASSLRRDRGYF	TGTGCCAGCAGTCTTCGCCGGGACAGAGGGTACTTC
TRBD2	TRBV6-1	many	TRBJ2-4	CASSKLAGYSHIQYF	TGTGCCAGCAGCAAACTAGCGGGTTATAGTCACATTCAGTACTTC
NA	TRBV7-9	NA	TRBJ2-1	CASSLALGLDEQFF	TGTGCCAGCAGCTTAGCGCTCGGGCTCGATGAGCAGTTCTTC
NA	TRBV12-3/TRBV12-4	many	TRBJ2-7	CASSLVSGTYEQYF	TGTGCCAGCAGTTTAGTCTCAGGGACCTACGAGCAGTACTTC
NA	TRBV20-1	many	TRBJ2-3	CSARGASGESSTDTQYF	TGCAGTGCTAGAGGGGCCTCGGGGGAGAGTAGCACAGATACGCAGTATTTT
TRBD1	TRBV7-9	NA	TRBJ2-3	CASSPADRGPGTQYF	TGTGCCAGCAGCCCCGCGGACAGGGGGCCGGGTACGCAGTATTTT
NA	TRBV12-3/TRBV12-4	many	TRBJ2-4	CASTELTPLGIQYF	TGTGCCAGCACCGAATTGACCCCACTTGGCATTCAGTACTTC
NA	TRBV3-1	NA	TRBJ2-7	CASSQSGGTYEQYF	TGTGCCAGCAGCCAATCGGGCGGGACCTACGAGCAGTACTTC
NA	TRBV7-9	many	TRBJ2-3	CASKAPSTDTQYF	TGTGCCAGCAAAGCGCCTAGCACAGATACGCAGTATTTT
NA	TRBV7-9	many	TRBJ1-6	CASSFKGLSPLHF	TGTGCCAGCAGCTTTAAGGGGCTTTCACCCCTCCACTTT
NA	TRBV14	many	TRBJ1-2	CASSRQTYGYTF	TGTGCCAGCAGCCGTCAGACCTATGGCTACACCTTC
NA	TRBV5-1	many	TRBJ2-2	CASSFQGFNTGELFF	TGCGCCAGCAGCTTTCAAGGCTTTAACACCGGGGAGCTGTTTTTT
TRBD2	TRBV4-3	many	TRBJ2-7	CASSQDRAGPYEQYF	TGCGCCAGCAGCCAAGATCGAGCGGGGCCCTACGAGCAGTACTTC
NA	TRBV20-1	NA	TRBJ1-1	CSATRTENTEAFF	TGCAGTGCTACCCGGACAGAGAACACTGAAGCTTTCTTT
TRBD1	TRBV18	many	TRBJ2-1	CASSRGQGYTYNEQFF	TGTGCCAGCTCACGGGGACAGGGGTACACATACAATGAGCAGTTCTTC
TRBD2	TRBV6-2/TRBV6-3	many	TRBJ2-3	CASRVGGPKDTQYF	TGTGCCAGCAGAGTGGGAGGGCCGAAAGATACGCAGTATTTT
NA	TRBV3-1	many	TRBJ1-1	CASSYHTRRNTEAFF	TGTGCCAGCAGCTACCATACACGGAGGAACACTGAAGCTTTCTTT
NA	TRBV5-5	many	TRBJ2-7	CASRWKASASYEQYF	TGTGCCAGCAGGTGGAAAGCTAGCGCTTCCTACGAGCAGTACTTC
NA	TRBV29-1	many	TRBJ2-1	CSVVFSGNEQFF	TGCAGCGTTGTGTTCAGCGGCAATGAGCAGTTCTTC
NA	TRBV3-1	many	TRBJ2-5	CASSQDRVQETQYF	TGTGCCAGCAGCCAAGACAGGGTTCAAGAGACCCAGTACTTC
TRBD2	TRBV7-2	many	TRBJ2-7	CASSPRTSGSGYEQYF	TGTGCCAGCAGCCCCAGGACTAGCGGGAGTGGCTACGAGCAGTACTTC
NA	TRBV4-3	many	TRBJ1-2	CASSQVGRQGYTF	TGCGCCAGCAGCCAAGTCGGACGGCAAGGCTACACCTTC
TRBD2	TRBV20-1	few	TRBJ2-1	CSARVAGSYNEQFF	TGCAGTGCTAGAGTAGCGGGGTCCTACAATGAGCAGTTCTTC
NA	TRBV9	NA	TRBJ2-7	CASSVHRYEQYF	TGTGCCAGCAGCGTACACAGGTACGAGCAGTACTTC
TRBD2	TRBV9	NA	TRBJ2-7	CASSTSGHVGEQYF	TGTGCCAGCAGCACTAGCGGACATGTGGGAGAGCAGTACTTC
NA	TRBV4-3	many	TRBJ2-7	CASSQDRPGAYEQYF	TGCGCCAGCAGCCAAGATCGGCCGGGGGCGTACGAGCAGTACTTC
TRBD1	TRBV5-1	many	TRBJ1-2	CASSKTGDDYGYTF	TGCGCCAGCAGCAAGACAGGGGATGACTATGGCTACACCTTC
NA	TRBV30	many	TRBJ1-1	CAWSVLREAFF	TGTGCCTGGAGTGTTCTGAGGGAGGCTTTCTTT
NA	TRBV7-8	many	TRBJ2-7	CASSSLSGSYEQYF	TGTGCCAGCAGCTCCTTAAGCGGATCCTACGAGCAGTACTTC
NA	TRBV5-1	many	TRBJ2-7	CASRQWGSSYEQYF	TGCGCCAGCAGACAATGGGGGAGCTCCTACGAGCAGTACTTC
NA	TRBV30	once	TRBJ2-4	CAWSHSPSKRDNLRDIQYF	TGTGCCTGGAGTCACTCCCCTAGTAAGCGGGACAATCTCAGGGACATTCAGTACTTC
NA	TRBV4-2	many	TRBJ2-5	CASSRFGETQYF	TGTGCCAGCAGCCGTTTTGGGGAGACCCAGTACTTC
NA	TRBV18	many	TRBJ2-7	CASSPLFAYEQYF	TGTGCCAGCTCACCTTTGTTTGCCTACGAGCAGTACTTC
TRBD2	TRBV20-1	many	TRBJ2-1	CSAVNSGRINNEQFF	TGCAGTGCTGTAAATAGCGGGAGGATAAACAATGAGCAGTTCTTC
NA	TRBV23-1	many	TRBJ2-2	CASRKDSLTGELFF	TGCGCCAGTAGAAAGGACAGCCTCACCGGGGAGCTGTTTTTT
TRBD2	TRBV20-1	few	TRBJ2-3	CSARRSGTITDTQYF	TGCAGTGCTAGGCGATCCGGGACTATCACAGATACGCAGTATTTT
TRBD1	TRBV29-1	many	TRBJ1-4	CSVVALATGLEKLFF	TGCAGCGTTGTTGCCCTCGCGACAGGGCTTGAAAAACTGTTTTTT
NA	TRBV30	few	TRBJ2-7	CAWSEGSYEQYF	TGTGCCTGGAGTGAAGGGTCGTACGAGCAGTACTTC
NA	TRBV28	many	TRBJ1-1	CASSPLEGWTEAFF	TGTGCCAGCAGCCCCCTTGAGGGCTGGACTGAAGCTTTCTTT
TRBD1	TRBV4-1	many	TRBJ2-3	CASRSRDRGLGFSTDTQYF	TGCGCCAGCAGGTCCCGGGACAGGGGGCTAGGCTTCAGCACAGATACGCAGTATTTT
NA	TRBV20-1	many	TRBJ2-2	CSARDLKSGNTGELFF	TGCAGTGCTAGAGACCTTAAGAGCGGGAACACCGGGGAGCTGTTTTTT
NA	TRBV27	many	TRBJ1-2	CASSLGRYYGYTF	TGTGCCAGCAGTCTCGGACGGTACTATGGCTACACCTTC
NA	TRBV27	many	TRBJ2-1	CASSLWRDEQFF	TGTGCCAGCAGTTTATGGCGGGATGAGCAGTTCTTC
TRBD2	TRBV20-1	few	TRBJ2-3	CSARNGRETDTQYF	TGCAGTGCTAGAAACGGGAGGGAAACAGATACGCAGTATTTT